This T cell receptor (beta chain) stems from a study of CD4 and CD8 cells across lung adenocarcinoma regions. This clonotype is medium-sized in the sample. Donors had localized lung adenocarcinoma, a non-small cell lung cancer. The CDR3 covers 17 residues. The germline V gene encodes CDR1 WSHSY and CDR2 SAAADI. After removal of 5 bases from V and 3 bases from J, the junction contained 9 bases not matched to a gene. MiXCR, run by TCRdb on the PCR reads, gives a single entry per CDR3 protein. The sample shows 9,500 to 12,000 distinct CDR3 sequences, 35% to 60% of them seen only once. The sequence came from a male donor with lung adenocarcinoma. The CD4 and CD8 labels of this study may be unreliable. Sequenced sample: CD8+ T cells from the margin of a lung tumor. The chain joins TRBV10-2 to TRBJ2-1, with TRBD2 identical over 11 bases. The CDR3 DNA reads as TGCGCCAGCAGTTCTCTAGCGGGAGGATCGGTCTACAATGAGCAGTTCTTC. Protein: CASSSLAGGSVYNEQFF.